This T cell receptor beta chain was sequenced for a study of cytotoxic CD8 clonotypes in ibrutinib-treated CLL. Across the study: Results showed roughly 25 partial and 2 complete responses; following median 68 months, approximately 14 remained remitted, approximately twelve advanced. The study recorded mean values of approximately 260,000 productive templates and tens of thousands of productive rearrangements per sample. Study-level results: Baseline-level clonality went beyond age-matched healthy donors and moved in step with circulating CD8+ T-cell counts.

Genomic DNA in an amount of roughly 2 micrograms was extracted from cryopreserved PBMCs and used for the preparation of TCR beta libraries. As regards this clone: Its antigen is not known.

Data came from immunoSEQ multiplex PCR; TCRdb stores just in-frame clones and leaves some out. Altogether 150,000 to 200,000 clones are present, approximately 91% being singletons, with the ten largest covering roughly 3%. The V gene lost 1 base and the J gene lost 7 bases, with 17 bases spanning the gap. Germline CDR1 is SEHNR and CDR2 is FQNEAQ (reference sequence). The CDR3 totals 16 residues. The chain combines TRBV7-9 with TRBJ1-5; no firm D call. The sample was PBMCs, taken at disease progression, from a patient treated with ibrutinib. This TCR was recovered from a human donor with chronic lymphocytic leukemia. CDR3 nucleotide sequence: TGTGCCAGCAGCTTAGGCGCGACAAACTCGTTACAGCCCCAGCATTTT. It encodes CASSLGATNSLQPQHF.